These 3 T cell receptor beta chains originate from one sample sequenced in a study of cytotoxic CD8 clonotypes in ibrutinib-treated CLL. The assay was immunoSEQ multiplex PCR, and TCRdb's table has in-frame clones only and misses some. The table shows 35,000 to 40,000 clones, with over 70% occurring only once. The sample was PBMCs, taken at disease progression, from a patient treated with ibrutinib. Receptor source: a human donor with chronic lymphocytic leukemia.

V and J are TRBV5-1 and TRBJ2-5; 9 bases map to TRBD1. V shed 4 bases and J 4 bases; nucleotides not matched to a gene: 8. Per germline, CDR1 SGHRS and CDR2 YFSETQ. This CDR3 is 15 amino acids long. This chain's CDR3 is CASSRRTGVGETQYF. As DNA, the CDR3 is TGCGCCAGCAGCCGCCGGACAGGGGTCGGAGAGACCCAGTACTTC.

The chain is built from TRBV15 and TRBJ2-7; the match to TRBD2 covers 8 bases. The CDR3 is made up of 14 amino acids. Germline V lookup: CDR1 LNHNV, CDR2 YYDKDF (reference sequence). V dropped 6 bases and J dropped 5; count of bases not matched to a gene: 9. Here the CDR3 DNA reads TGTGCCACCAGGGGGGGCGGGGGGAAGAACGAGCAGTACTTC. Protein product: CATRGGGGKNEQYF.

The rearrangement uses TRBV7-2 and TRBJ2-1; D is uncertain. Between the trimmed V and J ends, which lost 0 bases and 0 bases, there was a span of 6 bases. Germline CDR1 reads SGHTA; CDR2 reads FQGNSA. The CDR3 consists of 15 residues. In nucleotides, the CDR3 is TGTGCCAGCAGCTTAGCCAGCAGCTCCTACAATGAGCAGTTCTTC. As protein: CASSLASSSYNEQFF.